This is a list of T cell receptor beta chains from one sample in a study of neoadjuvant nivolumab and ipilimumab in lung cancer. Produced via immunoSEQ multiplex PCR; TCRdb's table is partial and in-frame only. The sample comprises some 25,000 clones, approximately 80% of which are singletons, and over 15% rests with the top ten. The sequencing here drew on tumor tissue, taken after neoadjuvant nivolumab, alone or with ipilimumab, at or shortly before surgery. The origin of the receptors is an adult with non-small cell lung cancer. The CDR3 runs from the conserved cysteine through the conserved F or W. The order of the fields is J gene, clone size, CDR3 length, D gene, V gene, CDR3 protein, CDR3 DNA. The D gene is left open where the match is weak. Rows give clone size only sometimes, using once, few, many, or a class for an expanded clone.

TRBJ1-6	.	14	TRBD1	TRBV6-5	CASRTGARRSPLHF	TGTGCCAGCAGGACAGGGGCCCGCAGGTCACCCCTCCACTTT
TRBJ2-1	once	12	.	TRBV10-2	CASSAQYNEQFF	TGCGCCAGCAGCGCCCAATACAATGAGCAGTTCTTC
TRBJ2-3	.	15	TRBD1	TRBV7-9	CASSSSGQLTDTQYF	TGTGCCAGCAGCTCGTCGGGACAGCTCACAGATACGCAGTATTTT
TRBJ2-5	.	16	TRBD2	TRBV7-2	CASSGTSGGAGETQYF	TGTGCCAGCAGCGGGACTAGCGGGGGGGCCGGGGAGACCCAGTACTTC
TRBJ1-6	.	14	.	TRBV7-6	CASSLGDSNSPLHF	TGTGCCAGCAGCTTAGGCGACAGTAATTCACCCCTCCACTTT
TRBJ2-7	.	14	.	TRBV6-5	CASSYSDSDYEQYF	TGTGCCAGCAGTTACTCAGACAGTGACTACGAGCAGTACTTC
TRBJ2-5	.	16	TRBD1	TRBV19	CASSIGPGGFGETQYF	TGTGCCAGTAGTATAGGCCCAGGGGGCTTTGGAGAGACCCAGTACTTC
TRBJ1-2	.	14	TRBD1	TRBV4-2	CASSQGTGSGGYTF	TGTGCCAGCAGCCAGGGGACAGGGTCTGGAGGCTACACCTTC
TRBJ1-2	.	14	TRBD1	TRBV18	CASSSGGQNYGYTF	TGTGCCAGCTCAAGCGGGGGACAGAACTATGGCTACACCTTC
TRBJ1-1	.	16	.	TRBV10-3	CAIKTAQGSEDTEAFF	TGTGCCATCAAGACAGCACAGGGCTCGGAAGACACTGAAGCTTTCTTT
TRBJ2-5	.	15	TRBD2	TRBV7-6	CASSLVAGEQETQYF	TGTGCCAGCAGCTTAGTAGCGGGGGAGCAAGAGACCCAGTACTTC
TRBJ2-1	.	17	TRBD2	TRBV27	CASSLFAGTSGINEQFF	TGTGCCAGCAGTTTATTTGCAGGGACTAGCGGGATCAATGAGCAGTTCTTC
TRBJ2-2	few	15	TRBD2	TRBV6-6	CASTQRRGGTGELFF	TGTGCCAGCACCCAGAGGCGGGGGGGGACCGGGGAGCTGTTTTTT
TRBJ1-2	.	16	.	TRBV9	CAGFPFRGKTNYGYTF	TGTGCCGGGTTTCCGTTCAGGGGAAAGACTAACTATGGCTACACCTTC
TRBJ1-1	few	15	.	TRBV7-2	CASKGGGALNTEAFF	TGTGCCTCCAAGGGCGGGGGAGCCCTGAACACTGAAGCTTTCTTT
TRBJ1-6	.	15	TRBD1	TRBV6-6	CASSYHGQGSSPLHF	TGTGCCAGCAGTTACCACGGACAGGGTAGTTCACCCCTCCACTTT
TRBJ2-3	.	14	TRBD1	TRBV18	CASSRQGRTDTQYF	TGTGCCAGCTCACGACAGGGAAGGACAGATACGCAGTATTTT
TRBJ2-5	few	16	TRBD2	TRBV30	CAWGGGSGGQRWTQYF	TGTGCCTGGGGAGGGGGAAGCGGGGGGCAACGCTGGACCCAGTACTTC
TRBJ2-3	.	15	.	TRBV5-4	CASSLSDGRTDTQYF	TGTGCCAGCAGCTTGAGCGACGGCCGCACAGATACGCAGTATTTT
TRBJ2-5	.	13	.	TRBV5-1	CASSLGVEETQYF	TGCGCCAGCAGCCTGGGTGTGGAAGAGACCCAGTACTTC
TRBJ2-5	.	14	.	TRBV28	CASSFVGNQETQYF	TGTGCCAGCAGTTTCGTGGGGAACCAAGAGACCCAGTACTTC
TRBJ1-1	.	13	.	TRBV7-9	CASSLDGGTEAFF	TGTGCCAGCAGCTTAGACGGGGGGACTGAAGCTTTCTTT
TRBJ1-4	.	15	.	TRBV7-2	CASSWRNGRGEKLFF	TGTGCCAGCAGCTGGAGAAATGGGCGAGGTGAAAAACTGTTTTTT
TRBJ2-7	.	14	TRBD1	TRBV9	CASSPGDRVYEQYF	TGTGCCAGCAGCCCCGGGGACAGGGTCTACGAGCAGTACTTC
TRBJ1-3	.	13	.	TRBV7-9	CASSLRQGNTIYF	TGTGCCAGCAGCTTAAGGCAAGGAAACACCATATATTTT
TRBJ2-2	.	18	TRBD1	TRBV5-1	CASSLARTGGPGSGELFF	TGCGCCAGCAGCTTGGCGAGGACAGGGGGCCCAGGAAGCGGGGAGCTGTTTTTT
TRBJ2-7	.	15	.	TRBV6-5	CASSYRGSSSYEQYF	TGTGCCAGCAGTTACCGGGGGTCTAGCTCCTACGAGCAGTACTTC
TRBJ2-2	.	16	.	TRBV10-2	CASTTYGGTNTGELFF	TGCGCCAGCACCACTTACGGGGGAACCAACACCGGGGAGCTGTTTTTT
TRBJ2-1	.	15	TRBD2	TRBV6-5	CASSLLAGGYNEQFF	TGTGCCAGCAGTCTACTAGCGGGGGGATACAATGAGCAGTTCTTC
TRBJ2-3	.	17	TRBD2	TRBV5-1	CASSLQASGGSTDTQYF	TGCGCCAGCAGCTTGCAGGCTAGCGGGGGAAGCACAGATACGCAGTATTTT
TRBJ1-1	.	13	.	TRBV5-5	CASSWGLNTEAFF	TGTGCCAGCAGCTGGGGTCTCAACACTGAAGCTTTCTTT
TRBJ2-1	.	13	.	TRBV7-9	CASSSEGSYEQFF	TGTGCCAGCAGCTCCGAGGGCAGTTATGAGCAGTTCTTC
TRBJ2-5	few	14	TRBD1	TRBV5-1	CASSHGQGGETQYF	TGCGCCAGCAGTCACGGACAGGGGGGGGAGACCCAGTACTTC
TRBJ1-4	.	14	.	TRBV6-5	CASSSRLGDEKLFF	TGTGCCAGCAGTTCTCGATTGGGGGATGAAAAACTGTTTTTT
TRBJ1-6	.	15	.	TRBV28	CASTLGGNINSPLHF	TGTGCCAGCACTCTAGGGGGGAATATAAATTCACCCCTCCACTTT
TRBJ2-2	.	11	.	TRBV2	CASSPTGELFF	TGTGCCAGCAGTCCAACCGGGGAGCTGTTTTTT
TRBJ2-5	.	16	TRBD1	TRBV4-2	CASSPVEGTGGETQYF	TGTGCCAGCAGCCCAGTAGAAGGGACAGGGGGGGAGACCCAGTACTTC